The 24 T cell receptor beta chains below all came from one sample that was sequenced in a study of cytomegalovirus exposure and HLA in healthy donors. Vbeta (60) and Jbeta (13) primers were used in the PCR. Profiled with immunoSEQ multiplex PCR; TCRdb holds only in-frame clones, not every one. The sample has under 40,000 clones; 81% are singletons. Sequencing used PBMCs. Receptors were obtained from a woman aged 40 to 50 in good health and CMV-seronegative.

This chain links TRBV2 with TRBJ2-2, with 10 bases identical to TRBD1. The CDR3 is 15 residues long. Trimming removed 10 bases from V and 7 bases from J; junction bases left unmatched: 12. Germline loops: CDR1 SNHLY, CDR2 FYNNEI. The CDR3: CATTPGQGFVGELFF. CDR3 nucleotide sequence: TGTGCCACGACGCCGGGACAGGGGTTCGTCGGGGAGCTGTTTTTT. Based on the CDR3 plus reference TRBV2 and TRBJ2-2, the full variable domain is EPEVTQTPSHQVTQMGQEVILRCVPISNHLYFYWYRQILGQKVEFLVSFYNNEISEKSEIFDDQFSVERPDGSNFTLKIRSTKLEDSAMYFCATTPGQGFVGELFFGEGSRLTVL.

The J gene is TRBJ2-2, the V gene TRBV6-5, with D perhaps matching TRBD2 (5 bases). This CDR3 contains 14 residues. Germline loops: CDR1 MNHEY, CDR2 SVGAGI. Trimming cost V 6 bases and J 0 bases, with 8 bases left between them. CDR3 sequence (DNA): TGTGCCAGCAGAGCGGACGCGAACACCGGGGAGCTGTTTTTT. This gives the protein CASRADANTGELFF.

The genes are TRBV5-1 and TRBJ2-5, with D possibly being TRBD2 (6 bases). The length of the CDR3 is 15 residues. The germline V gene has CDR1 SGHRS and CDR2 YFSETQ. Trimming removed 0 bases from V and 3 bases from J, with 12 bases in between. Here the CDR3 reads CASSLEGLPKETQYF. CDR3 in DNA: TGCGCCAGCAGCTTGGAGGGACTCCCCAAAGAGACCCAGTACTTC.

The CDR3 region has the DNA TGTGCCAGCAGCGATAGCACCGGGGAGCTGTTTTTT. Its protein is CASSDSTGELFF. The chain employs TRBV9 and TRBJ2-2; D uncertain. The germline gives CDR1 SGDLS, CDR2 YYNGEE. With 3 bases removed from V and 4 bases from J, the gap between germline ends came to 4 bases. The length of the CDR3 is 12 residues. Together with reference TRBV9 and TRBJ2-2, the CDR3 gives the full variable domain: DSGVTQTPKHLITATGQRVTLRCSPRSGDLSVYWYQQSLDQGLQFLIQYYNGEERAKGNILERFSAQQFPDLHSELNLSSLELGDSALYFCASSDSTGELFFGEGSRLTVL.

The sample holds one count of this clone. This chain joins TRBV29-1 and TRBJ2-7; TRBD1 might be the D (7 bases). Germline assignment: CDR1 SQVTM and CDR2 ANQGSEA. The CDR3 extends over 14 amino acids. With 4 bases removed from V and 6 bases from J, the gap between germline ends came to 19 bases. The DNA for the CDR3 is TGCAGCGTTGGGGATCACGCAGGGGGAGGCGAGCAGTACTTC. Its protein is CSVGDHAGGGEQYF.

The table lists this clone with a count of one. The chain has TRBV5-1 and TRBJ2-1; 8 bases map to TRBD1. The CDR3 is 15 residues long. J was trimmed by 3 bases and V by 2 bases; bases with no gene match: 4. Germline CDR1 is SGHRS and CDR2 is YFSETQ. CDR3 nucleotide sequence: TGCGCCAGCAGCTTAGGACAGGGTGACTACAATGAGCAGTTCTTC. It translates to CASSLGQGDYNEQFF.

To note about this clone: A read error may account for a junction end that differs from germline. The sample holds other DNA sequences that translate to the same CDR3. This sequence joins TRBV5-5 and TRBJ2-7, with TRBD2 as a possible D gene (5 bases). Germline V CDR1 and CDR2: SGHKS, YYEKEE (reference sequence). This CDR3 is 13 amino acids long. The chain's CDR3 is CASSLYLREEQYF. CDR3 sequence (DNA): TGTGCCAGCAGCTTGTATCTACGGGAAGAGCAGTATTTC.

This clone was counted only a few times. The V and J genes are TRBV11-3 and TRBJ2-1; TRBD2 matches at 13 bases. Trimming at V came to 5 bases and at J to 9 bases, leaving 7 bases not matched to a gene. The CDR3 extends over 15 amino acids. Germline loops: CDR1 SGHNT, CDR2 YENEEA. The DNA for the CDR3 is TGTGCCAGCAGCCATACTAGCGGGGGGGGTAGTGAGCAGTTCTTC. Translation gives CASSHTSGGGSEQFF. The full variable domain, with the rest looked up from reference TRBV11-3 and TRBJ2-1, is EAGVVQSPRYKIIEKKQPVAFWCNPISGHNTLYWYLQNLGQGPELLIRYENEEAVDDSQLPKDRFSAERLKGVDSTLKIQPAELGDSAVYLCASSHTSGGGSEQFFGPGTRLTVL.

CDR3 protein: CASSLRGQTEAFF. CDR3 nucleotides: TGTGCCAGCAGCCTCAGGGGACAGACTGAAGCTTTCTTT. The chain has TRBV7-2 and TRBJ1-1, with TRBD1 matching 7 bases. Germline V gene data show CDR1 as SGHTA and CDR2 as FQGNSA. This CDR3 is 13 amino acids long. With 5 bases clipped from V and 5 bases from J, the junction kept 5 bases outside the gene matches.

Comment on this clone: At one end, the junction sequence differs from germline, possibly due to a read error. The chain links TRBV7-9 to TRBJ2-1; D may be TRBD2 (6 bases). This CDR3 is 12 amino acids long. Germline V CDR1 and CDR2: SEHNR, FQNEAQ (reference sequence). The CDR3 sequence: CSSSWSGNEQFF. The CDR3 DNA reads TGTTCCAGCAGCTGGAGCGGGAATGAGCAGTTCTTC.

The chain is built from TRBV2 and TRBJ1-4; 8 nucleotides match TRBD1. The CDR3 has 14 amino acids. Germline lookup yields CDR1 SNHLY and CDR2 FYNNEI. The J segment lost 7 bases and the V segment lost 6 bases, leaving 7 bases of the junction unmatched. The CDR3 DNA reads as TGTGCCAGCAGCTGGACAGGGATTAGTGAAAAACTGTTTTTT. Protein sequence: CASSWTGISEKLFF. The full variable domain, with the rest looked up from reference TRBV2 and TRBJ1-4, is EPEVTQTPSHQVTQMGQEVILRCVPISNHLYFYWYRQILGQKVEFLVSFYNNEISEKSEIFDDQFSVERPDGSNFTLKIRSTKLEDSAMYFCASSWTGISEKLFFGSGTQLSVL.

The CDR3 loop reads CASSLGDKSSQPQHF. CDR3 in DNA: TGTGCCAGCAGTTTGGGGGACAAAAGTAGTCAGCCCCAGCATTTT. The chain combines TRBV28 with TRBJ1-5; a weak D match, TRBD1 (6 bases). The germline V and J ends were trimmed by 3 bases and 6 bases, with 15 bases remaining between them. The CDR3 contains 15 residues. Germline loops: CDR1 MDHEN, CDR2 SYDVKM.

The chain is built from TRBV29-1 and TRBJ2-2; a weak D match, TRBD1 (6 bases). The V and J ends lost 5 bases and 5 bases respectively, with 12 bases between them. This CDR3 has 13 amino acids. Germline V gives CDR1 SQVTM, CDR2 ANQGSEA. CDR3 amino acids: CSVFTQGTGELFF. DNA of the CDR3: TGCAGCGTTTTCACCCAGGGGACCGGGGAGCTGTTTTTT.

The chain links TRBV6-5 to TRBJ2-7; 12 bases match TRBD2. The V and J ends lost 2 bases and 1 base, in that order; junction bases with no gene match: 3. The CDR3 extends over 16 amino acids. Germline CDR1 and CDR2: MNHEY and SVGAGI. Written as DNA, the CDR3 is TGTGCCAGCAGTTACGCTACTAGCGGGGGGTCCTACGAGCAGTACTTC. It yields the protein CASSYATSGGSYEQYF.

The chain employs TRBV6-5 and TRBJ1-1; D gene ambiguous. V was clipped by 2 bases and J by 5 bases, with 12 bases between them. Germline V gene lookup returns CDR1 MNHEY and CDR2 SVGAGI. The CDR3 extends over 14 amino acids. The CDR3 DNA reads as TGTGCCAGCAGTTACGGGCAATATCAGACTGAAGCTTTCTTT. Residues: CASSYGQYQTEAFF.

This clone was seen only a few times. The V and J genes are TRBV2 and TRBJ1-4; 9 bases fit TRBD1. Germline lookup yields CDR1 SNHLY and CDR2 FYNNEI. Trimming removed 4 bases from V and 6 bases from J; junction bases left unmatched: 12. This CDR3 contains 17 residues. The CDR3 DNA sequence: TGTGCCAGCAGTGGGGCTCATTGGACAGGGGATTATGAAAAACTGTTTTTT. Its protein is CASSGAHWTGDYEKLFF.

The genes are TRBV2 and TRBJ1-6, with D maybe TRBD1 (5 bases). Germline CDR1 reads SNHLY; CDR2 reads FYNNEI. Trimming removed 2 bases at V and 7 bases at J, with 12 bases between. This CDR3 has 15 amino acids. The CDR3 sequence is CASSEFPKGNSPLHF. CDR3 in DNA: TGTGCCAGCAGTGAATTTCCGAAGGGGAATTCACCCCTCCACTTT. The full variable domain, with the rest looked up from reference TRBV2 and TRBJ1-6, is EPEVTQTPSHQVTQMGQEVILRCVPISNHLYFYWYRQILGQKVEFLVSFYNNEISEKSEIFDDQFSVERPDGSNFTLKIRSTKLEDSAMYFCASSEFPKGNSPLHFGNGTRLTVT.

The gene calls are TRBV5-5 and TRBJ1-1; maybe TRBD1 (5 bases). CDR3 size: 14 residues. V was clipped by 3 bases and J by 1 base, with 10 bases between them. CDR1 SGHKS and CDR2 YYEKEE come from the germline V gene (reference sequence). CDR3 sequence reads: CASSSLTENTEAFF. The DNA for the CDR3 is TGTGCCAGCAGCTCACTGACAGAGAACACTGAAGCTTTCTTT.

The rearrangement joins TRBV28 to TRBJ2-3; 7 bases line up with TRBD2. This CDR3 has 16 residues. Germline assignment: CDR1 MDHEN and CDR2 SYDVKM. After removal of 4 bases from V and 3 bases from J, the junction contained 10 bases not matched to a gene. The CDR3 coding sequence is TGTGCCAGCAGTTCGCCGGGGACGGGAGGTACAGATACGCAGTATTTT. It translates to CASSSPGTGGTDTQYF.

This clone was detected only once. The V call is TRBV29-1, the J call TRBJ1-5; D unresolved. Trimming shortened V by 6 bases and J by 6 bases, and 18 bases separated the two germline ends. This CDR3 region has 14 residues. CDR1 and CDR2 from the germline V gene are SQVTM and ANQGSEA. CDR3 bases: TGCAGCGTCCAAGATCCTTCAGGAAGTCAGCCCCAGCATTTT. This encodes CSVQDPSGSQPQHF.

CDR3 sequence reads: CASSLGGTGDSGANVLTF. In nucleotides, the CDR3 is TGTGCCAGCAGCTTGGGGGGGACAGGAGACTCTGGGGCCAACGTCCTGACTTTC. This rearrangement joins TRBV5-5 to TRBJ2-6, with 8 bases aligning to TRBD1. The junction had 5 bases not matched to a gene; V was cut back by 0 bases and J by 0 bases. CDR3 size: 18 residues. The germline V gene encodes CDR1 SGHKS and CDR2 YYEKEE (reference sequence).

This sequence joins TRBV6-1 and TRBJ1-6, with 8 bases identical to TRBD1. V shed 4 bases, J shed 0 bases, and the junction held 11 bases outside the gene matches. Germline CDR1 reads MNHNS; CDR2 reads SASEGT. This CDR3 spans 19 amino acids. The DNA of the CDR3 is TGTGCCAGCAGTGGGGCAGGGGGCTTTTCAAGCTCCTATAATTCACCCCTCCACTTT. The encoded protein is CASSGAGGFSSSYNSPLHF.

Here the CDR3 reads CASSFGDTQYF. CDR3 nucleotide sequence: TGTGCCAGCAGCTTCGGGGATACGCAGTATTTT. The chain carries TRBV13 and TRBJ2-3, with unresolved D. This CDR3 spans 11 amino acids. Per the germline V gene, CDR1 is PRHDT and CDR2 is FYEKMQ (reference sequence). Trimming removed 3 bases at V and 6 bases at J, with 4 bases between.

The chain is built from TRBV7-9 and TRBJ1-4; 7 nucleotides match TRBD1. J gave up 7 bases and V 1 base, and 0 bases lay outside the gene matches. Germline loops: CDR1 SEHNR, CDR2 FQNEAQ (reference sequence). The CDR3 extends over 13 amino acids. CDR3: CASSLDRGEKLFF. For the CDR3, the DNA is TGTGCCAGCAGCTTAGACAGGGGTGAAAAACTGTTTTTT.